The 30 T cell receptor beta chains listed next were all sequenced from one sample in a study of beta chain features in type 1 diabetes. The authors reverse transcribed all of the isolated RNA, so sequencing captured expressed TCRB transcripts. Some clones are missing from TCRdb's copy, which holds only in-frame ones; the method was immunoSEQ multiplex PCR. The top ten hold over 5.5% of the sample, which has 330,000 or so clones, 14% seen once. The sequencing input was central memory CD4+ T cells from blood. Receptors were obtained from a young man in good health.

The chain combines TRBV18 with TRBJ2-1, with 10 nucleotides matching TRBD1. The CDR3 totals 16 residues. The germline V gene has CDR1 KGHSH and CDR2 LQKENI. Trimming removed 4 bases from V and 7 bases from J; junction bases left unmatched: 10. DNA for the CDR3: TGTGCCAGCTCACAGGGACAGGGGCCGCTGCTGAATGAGCAGTTCTTC. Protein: CASSQGQGPLLNEQFF. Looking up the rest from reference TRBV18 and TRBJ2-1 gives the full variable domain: NAGVMQNPRHLVRRRGQEARLRCSPMKGHSHVYWYRQLPEEGLKFMVYLQKENIIDESGMPKERFSAEFPKEGPSILRIQQVVRGDSAAYFCASSQGQGPLLNEQFFGPGTRLTVL.

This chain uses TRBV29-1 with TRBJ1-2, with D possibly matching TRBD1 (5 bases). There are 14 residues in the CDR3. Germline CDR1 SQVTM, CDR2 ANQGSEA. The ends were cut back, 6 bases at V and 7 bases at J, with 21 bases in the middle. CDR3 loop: CSVAQAGLSGGYTF. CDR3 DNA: TGCAGCGTCGCCCAAGCAGGGTTGTCGGGTGGCTACACCTTC.

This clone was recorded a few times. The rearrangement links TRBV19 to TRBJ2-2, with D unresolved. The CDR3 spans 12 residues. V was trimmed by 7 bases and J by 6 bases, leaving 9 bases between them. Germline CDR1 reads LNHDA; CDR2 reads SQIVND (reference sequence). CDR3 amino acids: CASTTVSGELFF. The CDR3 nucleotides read TGTGCCAGTACTACGGTATCCGGGGAGCTGTTTTTT.

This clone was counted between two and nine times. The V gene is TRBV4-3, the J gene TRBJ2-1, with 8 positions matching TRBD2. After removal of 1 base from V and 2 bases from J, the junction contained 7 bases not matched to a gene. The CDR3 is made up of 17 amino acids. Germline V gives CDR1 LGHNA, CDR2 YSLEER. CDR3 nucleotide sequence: TGCGCCAGCAGCCAAGCTTTAGCGGGAATGACCTACAATGAGCAGTTCTTC. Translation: CASSQALAGMTYNEQFF.

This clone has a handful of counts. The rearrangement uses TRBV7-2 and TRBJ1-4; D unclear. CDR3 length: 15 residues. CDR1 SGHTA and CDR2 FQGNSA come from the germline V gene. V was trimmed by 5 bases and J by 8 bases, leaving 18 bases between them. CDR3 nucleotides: TGTGCCAGCAGCCCTCCGGGCCTTTCGGGCGAAAAACTGTTTTTT. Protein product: CASSPPGLSGEKLFF.

The CDR3 coding sequence is TGTGCCAGCAGTTACGGGGACAGAAAAGCTTTCTTT. It yields the protein CASSYGDRKAFF. The chain employs TRBV6-5 and TRBJ1-1; 7 bases fit TRBD1. The V segment lost 2 bases and the J segment 9 bases; nucleotides outside the gene matches: 3. CDR1 is MNHEY and CDR2 is SVGAGI in the germline V gene. This CDR3 is 12 amino acids long.

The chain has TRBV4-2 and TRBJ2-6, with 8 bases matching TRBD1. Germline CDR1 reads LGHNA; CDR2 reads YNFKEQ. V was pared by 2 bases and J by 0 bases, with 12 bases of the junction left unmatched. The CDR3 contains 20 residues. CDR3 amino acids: CASSQRGTGQESSGANVLTF. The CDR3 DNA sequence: TGTGCCAGCAGCCAAAGGGGAACGGGACAGGAGAGCTCTGGGGCCAACGTCCTGACTTTC.

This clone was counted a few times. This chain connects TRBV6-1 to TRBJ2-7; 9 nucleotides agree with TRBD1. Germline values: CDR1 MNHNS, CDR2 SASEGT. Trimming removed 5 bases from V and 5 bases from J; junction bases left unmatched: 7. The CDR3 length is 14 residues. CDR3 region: CASSFGTGNDEQYV. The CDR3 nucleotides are TGTGCCAGCAGTTTCGGGACAGGGAATGACGAGCAGTACGTC.

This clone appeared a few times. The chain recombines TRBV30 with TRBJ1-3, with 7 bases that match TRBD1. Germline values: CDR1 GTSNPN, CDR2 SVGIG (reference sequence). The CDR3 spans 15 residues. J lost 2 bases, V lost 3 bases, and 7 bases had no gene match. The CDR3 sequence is CAWSGQESAGNTIYF. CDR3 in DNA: TGTGCCTGGAGCGGACAGGAATCCGCTGGAAACACCATATATTTT.

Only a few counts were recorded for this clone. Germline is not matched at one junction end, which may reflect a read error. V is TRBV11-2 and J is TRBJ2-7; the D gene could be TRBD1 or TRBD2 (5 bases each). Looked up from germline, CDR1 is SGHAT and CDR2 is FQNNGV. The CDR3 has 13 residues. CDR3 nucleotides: TGTGCCAGCAGTTATTTTGAGGAAGGGGAGCGGTACTTC. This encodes CASSYFEEGERYF.

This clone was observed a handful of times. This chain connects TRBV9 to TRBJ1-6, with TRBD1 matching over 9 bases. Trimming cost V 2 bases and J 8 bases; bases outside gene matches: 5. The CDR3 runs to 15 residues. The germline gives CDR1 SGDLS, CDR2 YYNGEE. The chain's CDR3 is CASSVGTGRDSPLHF. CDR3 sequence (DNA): TGTGCCAGCAGCGTGGGGACAGGGCGGGATTCACCCCTCCACTTT.

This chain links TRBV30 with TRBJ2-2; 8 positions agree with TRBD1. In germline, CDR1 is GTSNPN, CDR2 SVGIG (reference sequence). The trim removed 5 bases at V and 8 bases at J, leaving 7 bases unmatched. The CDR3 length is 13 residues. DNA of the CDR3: TGTGCCTGGGACGGACAGGGAGAGGGGGAGCTGTTTTTT. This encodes CAWDGQGEGELFF.

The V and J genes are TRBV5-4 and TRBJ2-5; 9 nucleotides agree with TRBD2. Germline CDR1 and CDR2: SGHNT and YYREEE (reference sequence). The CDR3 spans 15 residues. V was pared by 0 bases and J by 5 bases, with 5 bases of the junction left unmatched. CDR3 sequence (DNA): TGTGCCAGCAGCTTGGATAGCGGGAGTCGCGAGACCCAGTACTTC. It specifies CASSLDSGSRETQYF.

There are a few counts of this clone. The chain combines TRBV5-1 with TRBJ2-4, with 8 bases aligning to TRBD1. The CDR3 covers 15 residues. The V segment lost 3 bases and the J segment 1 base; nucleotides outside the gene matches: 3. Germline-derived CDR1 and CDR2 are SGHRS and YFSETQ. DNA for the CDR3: TGCGCCAGCAGCTGGGGGGACAGGGCCAAAAACATTCAGTACTTC. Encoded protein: CASSWGDRAKNIQYF.

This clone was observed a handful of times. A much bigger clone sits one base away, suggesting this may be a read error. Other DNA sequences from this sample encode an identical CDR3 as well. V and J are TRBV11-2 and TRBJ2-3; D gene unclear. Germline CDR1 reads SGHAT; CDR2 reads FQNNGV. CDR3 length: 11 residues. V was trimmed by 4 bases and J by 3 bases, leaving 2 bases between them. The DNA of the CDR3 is TGTGCCAGCAGCTCAACAGATACGCAGTATTTT. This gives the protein CASSSTDTQYF.

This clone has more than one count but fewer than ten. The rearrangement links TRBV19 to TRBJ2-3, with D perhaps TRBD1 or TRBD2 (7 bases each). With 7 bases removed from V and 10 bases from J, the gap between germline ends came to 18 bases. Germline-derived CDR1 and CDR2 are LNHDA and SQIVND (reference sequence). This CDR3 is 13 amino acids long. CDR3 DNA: TGTGCCAGTACCCCAGGGGGGGCACGTCCGCAGTATTTT. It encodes CASTPGGARPQYF.

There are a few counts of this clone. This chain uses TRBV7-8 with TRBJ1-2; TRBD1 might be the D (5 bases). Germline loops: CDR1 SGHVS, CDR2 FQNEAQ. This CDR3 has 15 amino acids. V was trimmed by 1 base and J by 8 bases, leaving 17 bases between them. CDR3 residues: CASSLDTDSRVGYTF. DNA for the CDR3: TGTGCCAGCAGCTTAGACACCGACAGCCGAGTCGGCTACACCTTC.

CDR3 coding DNA: TGCGCCAGCAGCCAAGAGAACTGGCAGTCTGAAGCTTTCTTT. It translates to CASSQENWQSEAFF. The chain joins TRBV4-1 to TRBJ1-1; D remains unclear. The CDR3 totals 14 residues. V was clipped by 0 bases and J by 6 bases, with 11 bases between them. CDR1 is MGHRA, CDR2 YSYEKL, per germline.

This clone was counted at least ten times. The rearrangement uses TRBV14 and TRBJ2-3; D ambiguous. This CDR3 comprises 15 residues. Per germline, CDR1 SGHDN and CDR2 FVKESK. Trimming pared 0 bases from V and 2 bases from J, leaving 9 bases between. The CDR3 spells CASSQELAYTDTQYF. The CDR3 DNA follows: TGTGCCAGCAGCCAAGAGTTGGCTTACACAGATACGCAGTATTTT.

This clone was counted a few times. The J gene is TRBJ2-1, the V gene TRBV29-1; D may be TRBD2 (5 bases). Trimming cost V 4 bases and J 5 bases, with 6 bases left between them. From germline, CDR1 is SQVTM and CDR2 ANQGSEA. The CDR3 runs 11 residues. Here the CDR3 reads CSVARDNEQFF. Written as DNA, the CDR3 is TGCAGCGTTGCGCGGGACAATGAGCAGTTCTTC.

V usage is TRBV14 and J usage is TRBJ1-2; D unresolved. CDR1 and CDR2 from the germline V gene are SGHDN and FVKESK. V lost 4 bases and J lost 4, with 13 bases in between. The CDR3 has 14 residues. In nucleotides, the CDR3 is TGTGCCAGCAGCCCGCACATGGGCAGCTATGGCTACACCTTC. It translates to CASSPHMGSYGYTF.

The CDR3 DNA reads TGTGCCAGCAGCTTAGGTTCCCCTAGCGGGAATTCCAATGAGCAGTTCTTC. Translated, it gives CASSLGSPSGNSNEQFF. The chain links TRBV11-3 to TRBJ2-1; 9 bases are a match to TRBD2. This CDR3 comprises 17 residues. Trimming removed 1 base from V and 6 bases from J; junction bases left unmatched: 10. The germline CDR1 and CDR2 sequences are SGHNT and YENEEA.

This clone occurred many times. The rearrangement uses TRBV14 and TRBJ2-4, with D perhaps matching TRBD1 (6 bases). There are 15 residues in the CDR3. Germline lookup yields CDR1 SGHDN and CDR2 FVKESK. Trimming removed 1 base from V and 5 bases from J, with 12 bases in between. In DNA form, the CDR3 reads TGTGCCAGCAGCCAAGTTAGCAGGGGACAAAACATTCAGTACTTC. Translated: CASSQVSRGQNIQYF. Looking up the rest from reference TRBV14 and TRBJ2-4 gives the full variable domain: EAGVTQFPSHSVIEKGQTVTLRCDPISGHDNLYWYRRVMGKEIKFLLHFVKESKQDESGMPNNRFLAERTGGTYSTLKVQPAELEDSGVYFCASSQVSRGQNIQYFGAGTRLSVL.

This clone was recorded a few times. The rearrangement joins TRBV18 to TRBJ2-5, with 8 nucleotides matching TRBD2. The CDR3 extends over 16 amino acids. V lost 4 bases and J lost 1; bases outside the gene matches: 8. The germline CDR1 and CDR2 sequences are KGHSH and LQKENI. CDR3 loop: CASSRPSGSPQETQYF. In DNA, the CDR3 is TGTGCCAGCTCACGTCCTAGCGGGTCACCCCAAGAGACCCAGTACTTC.

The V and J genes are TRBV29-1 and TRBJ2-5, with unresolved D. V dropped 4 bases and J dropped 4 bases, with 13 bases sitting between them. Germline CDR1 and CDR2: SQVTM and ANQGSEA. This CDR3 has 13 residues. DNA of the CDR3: TGCAGCGTTGTTAACTCCCTGTTAGAGACCCAGTACTTC. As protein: CSVVNSLLETQYF. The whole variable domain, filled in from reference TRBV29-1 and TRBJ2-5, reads SAVISQKPSRDICQRGTSLTIQCQVDSQVTMMFWYRQQPGQSLTLIATANQGSEATYESGFVIDKFPISRPNLTFSTLTVSNMSPEDSSIYLCSVVNSLLETQYFGPGTRLLVL.

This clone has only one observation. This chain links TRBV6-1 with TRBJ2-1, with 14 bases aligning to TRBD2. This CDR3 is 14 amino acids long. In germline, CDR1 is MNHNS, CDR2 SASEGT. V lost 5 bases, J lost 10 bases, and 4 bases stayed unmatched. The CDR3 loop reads CASSRTSGGREQFF. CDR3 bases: TGTGCCAGCAGTCGGACTAGCGGGGGGCGGGAGCAGTTCTTC.

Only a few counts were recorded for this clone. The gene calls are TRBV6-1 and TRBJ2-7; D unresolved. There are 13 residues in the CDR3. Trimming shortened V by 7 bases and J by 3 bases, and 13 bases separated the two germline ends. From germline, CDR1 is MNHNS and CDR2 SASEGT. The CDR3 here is CASMPARVYEQYF. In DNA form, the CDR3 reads TGTGCCAGCATGCCGGCTAGGGTCTACGAGCAGTACTTC.

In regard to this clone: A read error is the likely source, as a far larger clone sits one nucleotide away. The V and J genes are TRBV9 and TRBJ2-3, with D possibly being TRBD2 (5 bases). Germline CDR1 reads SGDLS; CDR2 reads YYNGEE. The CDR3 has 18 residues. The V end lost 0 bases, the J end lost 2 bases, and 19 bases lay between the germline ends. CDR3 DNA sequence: TGTGCCAGCAGCGTAGTTCTCCGCTACGGGGATAACACAGATACGCAGTATTTT. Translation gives CASSVVLRYGDNTDTQYF.

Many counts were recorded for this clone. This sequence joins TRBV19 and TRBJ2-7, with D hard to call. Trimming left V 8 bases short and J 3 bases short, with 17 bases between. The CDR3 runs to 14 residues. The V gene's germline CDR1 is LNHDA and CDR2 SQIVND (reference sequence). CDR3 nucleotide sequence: TGTGCCAGTTCGGACGCTCTCCCCGGCTACGAGCAGTACGTC. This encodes CASSDALPGYEQYV.

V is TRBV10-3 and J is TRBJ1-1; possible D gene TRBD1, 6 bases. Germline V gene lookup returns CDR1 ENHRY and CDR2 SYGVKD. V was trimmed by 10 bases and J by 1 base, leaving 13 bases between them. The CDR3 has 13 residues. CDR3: CASIGQTNTEAFF. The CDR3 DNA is TGTGCCAGCATAGGACAGACGAACACTGAAGCTTTCTTT.